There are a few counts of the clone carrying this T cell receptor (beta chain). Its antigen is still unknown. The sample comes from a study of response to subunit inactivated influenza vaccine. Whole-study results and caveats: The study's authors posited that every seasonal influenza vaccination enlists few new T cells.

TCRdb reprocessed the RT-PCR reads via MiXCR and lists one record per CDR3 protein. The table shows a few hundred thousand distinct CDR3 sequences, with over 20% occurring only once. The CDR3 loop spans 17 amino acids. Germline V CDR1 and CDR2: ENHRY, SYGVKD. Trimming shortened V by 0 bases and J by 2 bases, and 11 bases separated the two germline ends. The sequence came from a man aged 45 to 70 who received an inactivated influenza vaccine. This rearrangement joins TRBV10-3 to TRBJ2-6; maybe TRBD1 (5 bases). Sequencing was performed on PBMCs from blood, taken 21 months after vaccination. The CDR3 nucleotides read TGTGCCATCAGTGAGTCCACAGGCGCTACTGGGGCCAACGTCCTGACTTTC. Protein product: CAISESTGATGANVLTF.